This is a list of T cell receptor beta chains from one sample in a study of cytomegalovirus exposure and HLA in healthy donors. Using immunoSEQ multiplex PCR, the repertoire was profiled, and TCRdb retains in-frame clones only, with some absent. The sample has approximately 140,000 clones; just over 65% are singletons. The sample comprised PBMCs. The receptors were gathered from a woman aged 60-75 years in good health and CMV-seronegative. The CDR3 runs from the conserved cysteine through the conserved F or W. D genes are given only for firm matches. A clone size is listed for some rows: how often the clone was seen (once, few, many), or a class if it is expanded.

D: .; size: .; J: TRBJ1-1; V: TRBV1; DNA: TGCACCAGCAGCCAAGAGGGAGGAGGCACTGAAGCTTTCTTT; CDR3: CTSSQEGGGTEAFF
D: TRBD1; size: .; J: TRBJ2-4; V: TRBV27; DNA: TGTGCCAGCGGAACTTTAATCCGGGACAGGGACCCTTTCGTAGCCAAAAACATTCAGTACTTC; CDR3: CASGTLIRDRDPFVAKNIQYF
D: .; size: .; J: TRBJ1-5; V: TRBV2; DNA: TGTGCCAGCAGTGAGAGTCGGGGGGGTCAGCCCCAGCATTTT; CDR3: CASSESRGGQPQHF
D: TRBD2; size: few; J: TRBJ2-1; V: TRBV29-1; DNA: TGCAGCGCCGACAGTCTAGCGGGCTACAATGAGCAGTTCTTC; CDR3: CSADSLAGYNEQFF
D: .; size: .; J: TRBJ1-1; V: TRBV7-2; DNA: TGTGCCAGCGTGGGAAGACAGACTTTCACTGAAGCTTTCTTT; CDR3: CASVGRQTFTEAFF
D: .; size: once; J: TRBJ1-4; V: TRBV11-2; DNA: TGTGCCAGCAGCTTAGATTGGGGCTCGGGTGAAAAACTGTTTTTT; CDR3: CASSLDWGSGEKLFF
D: .; size: .; J: TRBJ2-3; V: TRBV5-1; DNA: TGCGCCAGCAGTACGGCCGGGGGAGATACGCAGTATTTT; CDR3: CASSTAGGDTQYF
D: TRBD1; size: once; J: TRBJ1-4; V: TRBV25-1; DNA: TGTGCCAGCAGTCAAGGACAGGCGGCTAATGAAAAACTGTTTTTT; CDR3: CASSQGQAANEKLFF
D: .; size: .; J: TRBJ1-4; V: TRBV27; DNA: TGTGCCAGCAGTTTATTCAGGGTGGGGGAAAAACTGTTTTTT; CDR3: CASSLFRVGEKLFF
D: TRBD2; size: .; J: TRBJ2-3; V: TRBV6-5; DNA: TGTGCCAGCAGTTCCGGACTAGCCCTACGCACAGATACGCAGTATTTT; CDR3: CASSSGLALRTDTQYF
D: .; size: .; J: TRBJ2-1; V: TRBV13; DNA: TGTGCCAGCAGCAGTAGCGTTCCCTACAATGAGCAGTTCTTC; CDR3: CASSSSVPYNEQFF
D: TRBD1; size: .; J: TRBJ2-2; V: TRBV28; DNA: TGTGCCAGCAGTTTTGACAGGGGGCGAGGCGGGGAGCTGTTTTTT; CDR3: CASSFDRGRGGELFF
D: .; size: .; J: TRBJ2-5; V: TRBV27; DNA: TGTGCCAGCAGTTCTACTCAGGGCCTCCAAGAGACCCAGTACTTC; CDR3: CASSSTQGLQETQYF
D: TRBD1; size: .; J: TRBJ2-7; V: TRBV7-8; DNA: TGTGCCAGCAGCTTAGAGTCGGGACAGGCAACCTACGAGCAGTACTTC; CDR3: CASSLESGQATYEQYF
D: TRBD1; size: .; J: TRBJ1-1; V: TRBV6-5; DNA: TGTGCCAGCAGCCGACAGGGACTGAACACTGAAGCTTTCTTT; CDR3: CASSRQGLNTEAFF
D: TRBD2; size: .; J: TRBJ2-1; V: TRBV9; DNA: TGTGCCAGCAGCGTAGATAGCCTAGCGGGGGGGCCCCCCTACAATGAGCAGTTCTTC; CDR3: CASSVDSLAGGPPYNEQFF
D: .; size: .; J: TRBJ1-1; V: TRBV6-5; DNA: TGTGCCAGCAGTTACTTAAGGGGCGCATCGAACACTGAAGCTTTCTTT; CDR3: CASSYLRGASNTEAFF
D: .; size: few; J: TRBJ2-6; V: TRBV19; DNA: TGTGCCAGTAATTCAGGTTTACCTGGGGCCAACGTCCTGACTTTC; CDR3: CASNSGLPGANVLTF
D: .; size: once; J: TRBJ2-7; V: TRBV7-2; DNA: TGTGCCAGCAGCTTAGACCAGGAGACAGGGCAGTACTTC; CDR3: CASSLDQETGQYF
D: TRBD2; size: .; J: TRBJ2-5; V: TRBV5-6; DNA: TGTGCCAGCAGCTTCTTGGCGGGGGGGAATTCCTACCAAGAGACCCAGTACTTC; CDR3: CASSFLAGGNSYQETQYF
D: TRBD1; size: once; J: TRBJ1-6; V: TRBV28; DNA: TGTGCCAGCAGTTTCAGGGGGGATAATTCACCCCTCCACTTT; CDR3: CASSFRGDNSPLHF
D: TRBD1; size: .; J: TRBJ2-2; V: TRBV5-1; DNA: TGCGCCAGCAGCTTGGAGGTGACAGGGATCACCGGGGAGCTGTTTTTT; CDR3: CASSLEVTGITGELFF
D: .; size: .; J: TRBJ2-7; V: TRBV2; DNA: TGTGCCAGCAGTGTGGCCACAGGTCAGGGTTACGAGCAGTACTTC; CDR3: CASSVATGQGYEQYF
D: TRBD1; size: .; J: TRBJ2-7; V: TRBV7-9; DNA: TGTGCCAGCAGGCCTGACAGGGGGCTCAATTACGAGCAGTACTTC; CDR3: CASRPDRGLNYEQYF
D: TRBD2; size: .; J: TRBJ2-5; V: TRBV5-1; DNA: TGCGCCAGCAGCTCGGGACTAGCGAAAGAGACCCAGTACTTC; CDR3: CASSSGLAKETQYF
D: .; size: once; J: TRBJ1-5; V: TRBV4-2; DNA: TGTGCCAGCAGCTCCCAGGGGAGCAATCAGCCCCAGCATTTT; CDR3: CASSSQGSNQPQHF
D: .; size: .; J: TRBJ1-6; V: TRBV7-9; DNA: TGTGCCAGCAGCTTGACCGGACAAGCAAGTTCACCCCTCCACTTT; CDR3: CASSLTGQASSPLHF
D: TRBD1; size: .; J: TRBJ1-2; V: TRBV29-1; DNA: TGCAGCGTTGCTCGGGACAGGGGAAACTATGGCTACACCTTC; CDR3: CSVARDRGNYGYTF
D: .; size: .; J: TRBJ1-2; V: TRBV28; DNA: TGTGCCAGCAAGGGGGATGGCTACACCTTC; CDR3: CASKGDGYTF
D: TRBD2; size: many; J: TRBJ2-2; V: TRBV4-3; DNA: TGCGCCAGCAGCCAGGAACTGGGACTAGCAAGGGTCGGGGAGCTGTTTTTT; CDR3: CASSQELGLARVGELFF
D: TRBD2; size: .; J: TRBJ2-5; V: TRBV27; DNA: TGTGCCAGCAGTTTATCGGGGACTAGTCGAGAGACCCAGTACTTC; CDR3: CASSLSGTSRETQYF
D: TRBD2; size: .; J: TRBJ2-1; V: TRBV7-2; DNA: TGTGCCAGCAGCCTATTAGGACTAGCCGATGAGCAGTTCTTC; CDR3: CASSLLGLADEQFF
D: .; size: .; J: TRBJ2-2; V: TRBV2; DNA: TGTGCCAGCCACAGGGAAGTGTCCGGGGAGCTGTTTTTT; CDR3: CASHREVSGELFF
D: .; size: .; J: TRBJ1-2; V: TRBV6-1; DNA: TGTGCCAGCAGTGAAGGGCACTATGGCTACACCTTC; CDR3: CASSEGHYGYTF
D: TRBD1; size: few; J: TRBJ1-4; V: TRBV6-5; DNA: TGTGCCAGCAGTTCGCGGGGGACAGGGACGGGGGAAAAACTGTTTTTT; CDR3: CASSSRGTGTGEKLFF
D: .; size: .; J: TRBJ2-7; V: TRBV5-6; DNA: TGTGCCAGCAGCCATCCAGAGGGAGGCTACGAGCAGTACTTC; CDR3: CASSHPEGGYEQYF
D: .; size: few; J: TRBJ2-3; V: TRBV7-3; DNA: TGTGCCAGCAGCCGACGGCGGTTCGGCACAGATACGCAGTATTTT; CDR3: CASSRRRFGTDTQYF
D: TRBD2; size: few; J: TRBJ2-1; V: TRBV7-2; DNA: TGTGCCAGCAGCCCTGTCGGACTAGCGGGAGGAAATGAGCAGTTCTTC; CDR3: CASSPVGLAGGNEQFF